In this sample, the clone carrying this T cell receptor beta chain turned up a few times. Its target is not known. The data belong to a study of CD8 T cells in ankylosing spondylitis. Broader study findings: Significant enrichment of disease-linked clones was reported in matched ankylosing spondylitis synovial fluid. Blood from ankylosing spondylitis patients appeared to carry a characteristic roughly 8-variant TCR beta motif.

The CDR3 length is 16 residues. The V segment lost 1 base and the J segment 6 bases; nucleotides outside the gene matches: 7. Per the germline V gene, CDR1 is DFQATT and CDR2 is SNEGSKA (reference sequence). Quantitative molecular-barcoded 5'-RACE generated the TCR beta libraries. TCRdb reanalysed the 5' RACE reads using MiXCR and keeps one entry per CDR3 protein. The sample consists of over 200,000 distinct CDR3 sequences, over 9.5% of them appearing once. The sequence was obtained from a male donor with ankylosing spondylitis or in good health (not recorded which). Source material: blood, either unsorted or a sorted T cell fraction (not recorded which). This chain connects TRBV20-1 to TRBJ1-4; 11 bases are a match to TRBD1. The CDR3 sequence: CSARGPGTGGHEKLFF. CDR3 bases: TGCAGTGCTAGAGGTCCCGGGACAGGGGGGCATGAAAAACTGTTTTTT.